The clone carrying this TCR beta chain was observed many times. Its antigen is undetermined. Germline V gene sequence: CDR1 LGHNA, CDR2 YNFKEQ. This CDR3 contains 13 residues. The V end lost 4 bases, the J end lost 8 bases, and 9 bases lay between the germline ends. This specimen belongs to a study of early T cells in non-severe SARS-CoV-2 infection. Study summary: Chains were not paired, and sequencing was done on bulk RNA from unsorted whole blood.

Points from the study as a whole: Matching with VDJdb favored anti-spike CD8 responses (missing private and CD4 specificities).

Individual cDNA molecules received unique molecular identifiers. TCRdb reanalysed the 5' RACE reads using MiXCR and keeps one entry per CDR3 protein. The sample contains some 73,000 distinct CDR3 sequences, around 12% of which appear only once. The rearrangement links TRBV4-2 to TRBJ1-6; D unresolved. Sequences were obtained from whole blood. This receptor was obtained from an adult who was a healthcare worker with PCR-confirmed SARS-CoV-2 infection or an uninfected control (not recorded which). DNA for the CDR3: TGTGCCAGCAGCCGCAGGAGGGATTCACCCCTCCACTTT. Translated, it gives CASSRRRDSPLHF.